The table lists the clone carrying this T cell receptor beta chain with a few counts. The target antigen is unknown. This sample was taken from a study of cytomegalovirus exposure and HLA in healthy donors. Study information: Drawn from HLA-typed donors, approximately 85 million unique TCRs were held in an early data release. Study-wide points: Among TCR beta chains, those listed as cytomegalovirus-associated numbered around 160. Roughly even sequencing depth across donors was the assumption behind the presence/absence analyses.

The PCR employed 60 Vbeta primers together with 13 Jbeta primers. Source study methods: Later work found 80 million to 85 million unique TCR beta chains, with some 11 million shared. TCRdb keeps only in-frame clones here, not all; method: immunoSEQ multiplex PCR. That table supplies the V and J calls and clone size; D and trimming were determined from the DNA. The sample gives 150,000 to 200,000 clones, roughly 80% of which show up once; less than 4.5% is in the top ten. With 6 bases removed from V and 7 bases from J, the gap between germline ends came to 13 bases. This CDR3 has 13 amino acids. Germline V lookup: CDR1 MRHNA, CDR2 SNTAGT.

What was sequenced was PBMCs. The sequence was collected from a man aged 50-59 years in good health and CMV-seronegative. The rearrangement joins TRBV6-4 to TRBJ2-1; TRBD1 is a possible D gene (6 bases). The CDR3 region is CASSLERGNEQFF. CDR3 DNA sequence: TGTGCCAGCAGCCTCGAGAGGGGGAATGAGCAGTTCTTC.